This paragraph covers one TCR beta chain sequence. The sample originates from a study of technical replicates of blood from several donors. Generated by immunoSEQ multiplex PCR, the TCRdb table keeps only in-frame clones and is missing some. The table lists more than 65,000 clones, about 95% of them singletons. CDR1 and CDR2 (germline): PRHDT, FYEKMQ (reference sequence). The CDR3 consists of 14 residues. The V end was cut by 4 bases, the J end by 7 bases, with 13 bases between. The origin of this receptor is a human donor in good health. This rearrangement joins TRBV13 to TRBJ1-4, with D perhaps matching TRBD1 (6 bases). Sample: T cells isolated from PBMCs. The CDR3 reads CASSSRDTAEKLFF. Written as DNA, the CDR3 is TGTGCCAGCAGCTCACGGGACACTGCTGAAAAACTGTTTTTT.